Listed below are T cell receptor beta chains from one sample, sequenced in a study of control samples from healthy donors and cancer patients. Clones were sequenced by immunoSEQ multiplex PCR, and TCRdb holds only the in-frame ones, with some missing. The sample includes some 120,000 clones, about 89% of them seen just once. The sequenced material came from blood. These receptor sequences come from a woman aged 18-29 years in good health. Each CDR3 is given with its conserved first and last residue. A D gene is named only where the DNA matches it firmly. A row's size may be missing; if present it is once, few, many or a size class.

V: TRBV27
D: .
J: TRBJ2-7
size: .
CDR3: CASGEQGREQYF
DNA: TGTGCCAGCGGGGAACAGGGTCGCGAGCAGTACTTC

V: TRBV5-8
D: TRBD2
J: TRBJ2-1
size: .
CDR3: CASSVGLAYNEQFF
DNA: TGTGCCAGCAGCGTGGGACTAGCATACAATGAGCAGTTCTTC

V: TRBV2
D: .
J: TRBJ1-2
size: .
CDR3: CASSDFWGVDYGYTF
DNA: TGTGCCAGCAGTGATTTTTGGGGGGTAGACTATGGCTACACCTTC

V: TRBV6-2/TRBV6-3
D: .
J: TRBJ2-2
size: .
CDR3: CASSHTRNTGELFF
DNA: TGTGCCAGCAGTCACACTCGGAACACCGGGGAGCTGTTTTTT

V: TRBV27
D: TRBD1
J: TRBJ1-6
size: .
CDR3: CASSFDRAWDSPLHF
DNA: TGTGCCAGCAGTTTTGACAGGGCTTGGGATTCACCCCTCCACTTT

V: TRBV6-5
D: .
J: TRBJ2-2
size: .
CDR3: CASSYLRLGGWELFF
DNA: TGTGCCAGCAGTTACCTGAGACTAGGGGGTTGGGAGCTGTTTTTT

V: TRBV5-1
D: .
J: TRBJ2-3
size: .
CDR3: CASRARPDRTDTQYF
DNA: TGCGCCAGCAGAGCAAGGCCAGACCGCACAGATACGCAGTATTTT

V: TRBV6-2/TRBV6-3
D: TRBD2
J: TRBJ2-5
size: few
CDR3: CASSLPGVAGAGETQYF
DNA: TGTGCCAGCAGTCTGCCCGGGGTAGCGGGGGCAGGGGAGACCCAGTACTTC

V: TRBV7-3
D: .
J: TRBJ2-5
size: .
CDR3: CASSLKGGKGETQYF
DNA: TGTGCCAGCAGCTTAAAAGGTGGAAAAGGCGAGACCCAGTACTTC

V: TRBV5-1
D: .
J: TRBJ2-7
size: .
CDR3: CASSGGGRAYEQYF
DNA: TGCGCCAGCAGCGGGGGAGGACGGGCCTACGAGCAGTACTTC

V: TRBV10-3
D: TRBD2
J: TRBJ2-7
size: few
CDR3: CAISVGPPGGGIGNEQYF
DNA: TGTGCCATCAGTGTGGGGCCCCCGGGCGGGGGAATCGGGAACGAGCAGTACTTC

V: TRBV7-9
D: TRBD1
J: TRBJ2-6
size: .
CDR3: CASSPNGGTGGPGANVLTF
DNA: TGTGCCAGCAGCCCCAATGGCGGGACAGGGGGTCCTGGGGCCAACGTCCTGACTTTC

V: TRBV7-2
D: TRBD2
J: TRBJ2-1
size: .
CDR3: CASSPKRGGYNEQFF
DNA: TGTGCCAGCAGCCCCAAGCGGGGGGGCTACAATGAGCAGTTCTTC

V: TRBV29-1
D: TRBD2
J: TRBJ2-3
size: once
CDR3: CSVAGGASDTQYF
DNA: TGCAGCGTTGCCGGGGGGGCGTCAGATACGCAGTATTTT

V: TRBV15
D: TRBD1
J: TRBJ1-6
size: .
CDR3: CATRLRDRAWNSPLHF
DNA: TGTGCCACCCGCCTCCGGGACAGGGCTTGGAATTCACCCCTCCACTTT

V: TRBV7-6
D: .
J: TRBJ2-5
size: .
CDR3: CAIGDRETQYF
DNA: TGTGCCATCGGGGATCGAGAGACCCAGTACTTC

V: TRBV12-2
D: .
J: TRBJ1-2
size: few
CDR3: CASRFCRGYTF
DNA: TGTGCAAGTCGCTTTTGTCGGGGCTACACCTTC

V: TRBV4-3
D: TRBD2
J: TRBJ2-3
size: few
CDR3: CASSQATTTAGASDTQYF
DNA: TGCGCCAGCAGCCAAGCCACGACGACGGCGGGAGCGTCGGATACGCAGTATTTT

V: TRBV24-1
D: .
J: TRBJ2-1
size: many
CDR3: CATRQVESYNEQFF
DNA: TGTGCCACCCGCCAGGTGGAAAGCTACAATGAGCAGTTCTTC

V: TRBV6-4
D: .
J: TRBJ1-4
size: .
CDR3: CASPWNRLVEAKLFF
DNA: TGTGCCAGCCCGTGGAACAGATTGGTCGAGGCAAAACTGTTTTTT

V: TRBV3-1/TRBV3-2
D: .
J: TRBJ2-6
size: .
CDR3: CASSLSGANVLTF
DNA: TGTGCCAGCTCACTATCTGGGGCCAACGTCCTGACTTTC

V: TRBV7-9
D: .
J: TRBJ1-1
size: .
CDR3: CASSPTGQNTEAFF
DNA: TGTGCCAGCAGCCCCACGGGACAGAACACTGAAGCTTTCTTT

V: TRBV14
D: TRBD1
J: TRBJ2-3
size: .
CDR3: CASSPYRGPVSTDTQYF
DNA: TGTGCCAGCAGCCCCTACAGGGGGCCCGTTAGCACAGATACGCAGTATTTT

V: TRBV5-1
D: TRBD2
J: TRBJ2-4
size: .
CDR3: CASSQSTTSGGDIQYF
DNA: TGCGCCAGCAGCCAATCGACGACTAGCGGGGGAGACATTCAGTACTTC

V: TRBV7-8
D: .
J: TRBJ2-7
size: once
CDR3: CASSLADSDYEQYF
DNA: TGTGCCAGCAGCTTAGCGGATTCAGACTACGAGCAGTACTTC

V: TRBV7-6
D: TRBD2
J: TRBJ2-1
size: .
CDR3: CASSSLAGVYNEQFF
DNA: TGTGCCAGCAGCTCACTAGCGGGAGTATACAATGAGCAGTTCTTC

V: TRBV18
D: TRBD2
J: TRBJ2-1
size: .
CDR3: CASSQTSGSGEQFF
DNA: TGTGCCAGCTCTCAAACTAGCGGGAGTGGGGAGCAGTTCTTC

V: TRBV5-1
D: .
J: TRBJ1-2
size: .
CDR3: CASSLDWFRPHENYGYTF
DNA: TGCGCCAGCAGCTTGGATTGGTTCCGGCCGCATGAAAACTATGGCTACACCTTC

V: TRBV28
D: TRBD2
J: TRBJ2-7
size: .
CDR3: CASSQGTSGRVGEQYF
DNA: TGTGCCAGCAGCCAGGGGACTAGCGGGAGGGTGGGGGAGCAGTACTTC

V: TRBV30
D: .
J: TRBJ2-7
size: .
CDR3: CAWRGRASSYEQYF
DNA: TGTGCCTGGAGGGGTCGTGCCAGCTCCTACGAGCAGTACTTC

V: TRBV6-5
D: .
J: TRBJ1-4
size: .
CDR3: CASIRGLATNEKLFF
DNA: TGTGCCAGCATAAGGGGCCTGGCGACTAATGAAAAACTGTTTTTT

V: TRBV7-7
D: .
J: TRBJ1-4
size: .
CDR3: CASSADKHDEKLFF
DNA: TGTGCCAGCAGCGCAGACAAGCACGATGAAAAACTGTTTTTT

V: TRBV7-2
D: .
J: TRBJ2-2
size: .
CDR3: CASSSSRRGSGELFF
DNA: TGTGCCAGCAGCTCGAGTAGGCGGGGTTCCGGGGAGCTGTTTTTT

V: TRBV7-2
D: TRBD1
J: TRBJ1-1
size: .
CDR3: CASSSKPRTGGEAFF
DNA: TGTGCCAGCAGCTCAAAGCCCCGGACAGGGGGCGAAGCTTTCTTT

V: TRBV5-6
D: TRBD1
J: TRBJ2-7
size: .
CDR3: CASSLGTGLVEQYF
DNA: TGTGCCAGCAGCTTGGGGACAGGGCTTGTCGAGCAGTACTTC

V: TRBV18
D: TRBD1
J: TRBJ2-5
size: .
CDR3: CASLQGARETQYF
DNA: TGTGCCAGCTTACAGGGGGCAAGAGAGACCCAGTACTTC

V: TRBV2
D: .
J: TRBJ1-6
size: .
CDR3: CASSDQGANNSPLHF
DNA: TGTGCCAGCAGTGACCAAGGGGCAAATAATTCACCCCTCCACTTT

V: TRBV30
D: .
J: TRBJ2-7
size: .
CDR3: CAWRFPFVGSYEQYF
DNA: TGTGCCTGGAGATTCCCCTTTGTGGGATCCTACGAGCAGTACTTC

V: TRBV27
D: .
J: TRBJ2-7
size: .
CDR3: CASSWGVSYEQYF
DNA: TGTGCCAGCAGTTGGGGAGTTTCCTACGAGCAGTACTTC

V: TRBV14
D: TRBD1
J: TRBJ2-7
size: .
CDR3: CASSRGTGGSGPYEQYF
DNA: TGTGCCAGCAGCCGAGGGACAGGCGGGTCGGGACCCTACGAGCAGTACTTC

V: TRBV14
D: .
J: TRBJ2-2
size: .
CDR3: CASSPLRWAGELFF
DNA: TGTGCCAGCAGCCCCCTACGATGGGCCGGGGAGCTGTTTTTT

V: TRBV18
D: TRBD2
J: TRBJ2-5
size: .
CDR3: CASSPRVAGDKETQYF
DNA: TGTGCCAGCTCACCTCGGGTAGCGGGGGACAAAGAGACCCAGTACTTC

V: TRBV28
D: .
J: TRBJ2-2
size: .
CDR3: CASSPRRLGLFF
DNA: TGTGCCAGCAGTCCTAGACGGCTGGGGCTGTTTTTT

V: TRBV30
D: .
J: TRBJ2-5
size: .
CDR3: CASKTQTQETQYF
DNA: TGTGCCTCGAAGACACAGACCCAAGAGACCCAGTACTTC

V: TRBV18
D: .
J: TRBJ2-5
size: .
CDR3: CASSPLRTDGETQYF
DNA: TGTGCCAGCTCACCATTACGGACGGACGGAGAGACCCAGTACTTC